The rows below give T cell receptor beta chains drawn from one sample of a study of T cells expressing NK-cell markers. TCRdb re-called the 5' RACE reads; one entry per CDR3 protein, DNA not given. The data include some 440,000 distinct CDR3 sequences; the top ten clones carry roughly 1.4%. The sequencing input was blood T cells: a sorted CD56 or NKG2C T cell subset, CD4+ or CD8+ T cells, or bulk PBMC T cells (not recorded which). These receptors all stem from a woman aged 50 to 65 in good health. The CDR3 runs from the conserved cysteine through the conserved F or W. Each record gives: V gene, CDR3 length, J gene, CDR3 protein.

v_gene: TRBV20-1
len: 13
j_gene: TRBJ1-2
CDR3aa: CSARLGTLYGYTF

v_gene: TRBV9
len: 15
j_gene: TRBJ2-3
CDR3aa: CASSVGEPSTDTQYF

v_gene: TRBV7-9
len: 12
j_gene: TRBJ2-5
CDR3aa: CASSLGGNARYF

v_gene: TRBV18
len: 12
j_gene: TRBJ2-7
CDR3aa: CASSPPSGEQYF

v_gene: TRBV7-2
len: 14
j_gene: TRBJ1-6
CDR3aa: CASARGHYNSPLHF

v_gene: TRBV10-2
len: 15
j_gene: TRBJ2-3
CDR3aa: CASSLTGTGTDTQYF

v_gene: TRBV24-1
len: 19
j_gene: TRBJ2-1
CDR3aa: CATSDLPNTLGGTYNEQFF

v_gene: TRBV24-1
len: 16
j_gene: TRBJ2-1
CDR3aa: CATSDDGTVKGHEQFF

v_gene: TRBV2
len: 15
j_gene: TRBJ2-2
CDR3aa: CASTPGGVDTGELFF

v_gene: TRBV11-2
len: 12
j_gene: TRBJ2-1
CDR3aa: CASGGGGQSQFF

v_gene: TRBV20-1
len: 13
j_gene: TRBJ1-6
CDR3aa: CSARDQTNSPLRF

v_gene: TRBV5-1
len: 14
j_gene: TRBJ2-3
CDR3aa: CASTRTGFTDTQYF

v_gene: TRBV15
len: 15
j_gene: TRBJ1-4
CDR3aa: CATSRDTSRQEKLFF

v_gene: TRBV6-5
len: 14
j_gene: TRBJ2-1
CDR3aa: CASSYEGRGNEQFF

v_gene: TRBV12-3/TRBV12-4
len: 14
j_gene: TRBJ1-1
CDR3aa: CASSLRSLSAEAFF

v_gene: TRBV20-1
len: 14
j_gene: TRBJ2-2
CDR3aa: CSAKGTGGTGELFF

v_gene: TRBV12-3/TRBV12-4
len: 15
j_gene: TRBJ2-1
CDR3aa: CASSSREGRRAEQFF

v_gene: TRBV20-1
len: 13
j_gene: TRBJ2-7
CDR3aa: CSAGSSRTGEQYF

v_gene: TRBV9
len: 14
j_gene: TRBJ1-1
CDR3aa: CASSVAVPNTEAFF

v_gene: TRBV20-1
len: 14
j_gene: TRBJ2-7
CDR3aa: CSARWATGYGEQYF

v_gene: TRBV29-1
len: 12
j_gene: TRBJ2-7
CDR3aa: CSVRRGIYEQYF

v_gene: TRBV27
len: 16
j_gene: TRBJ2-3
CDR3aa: CASSLWRLAGVNTQYF

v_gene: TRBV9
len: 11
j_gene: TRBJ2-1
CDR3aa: CASSAGTKQFF

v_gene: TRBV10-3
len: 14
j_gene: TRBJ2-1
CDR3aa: CAIGKAGGYNEQFF

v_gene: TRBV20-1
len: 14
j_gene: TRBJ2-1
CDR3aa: CSASFSSGYNEQFF

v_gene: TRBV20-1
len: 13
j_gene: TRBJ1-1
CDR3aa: CSAHSPENTEAFF

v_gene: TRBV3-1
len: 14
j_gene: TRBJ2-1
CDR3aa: CASSHSNSNNEQFF

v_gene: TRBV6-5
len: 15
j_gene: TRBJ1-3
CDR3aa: CASRRAATSGNTIYF

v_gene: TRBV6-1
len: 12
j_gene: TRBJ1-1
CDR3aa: CASSETGFWAFF

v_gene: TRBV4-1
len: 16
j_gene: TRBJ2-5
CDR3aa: CASSLGGRDGGETQYF

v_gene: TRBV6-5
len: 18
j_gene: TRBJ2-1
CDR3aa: CASKTTGLAGMDTNEQFF

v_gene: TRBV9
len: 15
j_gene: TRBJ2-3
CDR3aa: CASSPLTHFADTQYF

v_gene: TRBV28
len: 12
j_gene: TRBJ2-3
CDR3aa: CASTAAGDTQYF

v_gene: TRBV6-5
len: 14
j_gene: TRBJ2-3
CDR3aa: CASSRQGYTDTQYF

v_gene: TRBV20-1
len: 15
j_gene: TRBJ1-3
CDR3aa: CSASQGPTSGNTIYF

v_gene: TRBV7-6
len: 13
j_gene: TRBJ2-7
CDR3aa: CASSPNRDDEQYF

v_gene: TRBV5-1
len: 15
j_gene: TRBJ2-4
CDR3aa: CASSLTPTVGTLQYF

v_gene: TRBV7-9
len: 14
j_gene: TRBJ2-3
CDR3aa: CASKGWLAEDTQYF

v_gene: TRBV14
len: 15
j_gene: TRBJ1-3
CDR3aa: CASSRNRVSGNTIYF

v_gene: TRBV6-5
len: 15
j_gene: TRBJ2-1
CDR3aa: CASSYAGGSYNEQFF

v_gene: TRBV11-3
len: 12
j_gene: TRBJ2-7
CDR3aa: CASSSFNYEQYF

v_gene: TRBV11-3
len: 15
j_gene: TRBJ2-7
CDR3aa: CASSRGGLSSYEQYF

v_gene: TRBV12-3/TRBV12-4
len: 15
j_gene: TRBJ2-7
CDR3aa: CASSPVMGLAYEQYF

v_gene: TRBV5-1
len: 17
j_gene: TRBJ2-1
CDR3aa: CASSLDIGVGRNNEQFF

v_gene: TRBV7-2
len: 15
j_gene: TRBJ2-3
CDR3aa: CASSATSGIVDTQYF

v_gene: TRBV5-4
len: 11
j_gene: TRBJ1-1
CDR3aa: CAIGVVTEAFF

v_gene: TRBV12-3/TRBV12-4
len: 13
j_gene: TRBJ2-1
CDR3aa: CASSFLGYNEQFF

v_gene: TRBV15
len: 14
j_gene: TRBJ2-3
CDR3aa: CATSPGGSADTQYF

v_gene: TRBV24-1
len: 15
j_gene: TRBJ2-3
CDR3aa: CATSDPSIAGQAQYF

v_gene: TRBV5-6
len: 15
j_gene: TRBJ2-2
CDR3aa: CASSLPDTNTGELFF